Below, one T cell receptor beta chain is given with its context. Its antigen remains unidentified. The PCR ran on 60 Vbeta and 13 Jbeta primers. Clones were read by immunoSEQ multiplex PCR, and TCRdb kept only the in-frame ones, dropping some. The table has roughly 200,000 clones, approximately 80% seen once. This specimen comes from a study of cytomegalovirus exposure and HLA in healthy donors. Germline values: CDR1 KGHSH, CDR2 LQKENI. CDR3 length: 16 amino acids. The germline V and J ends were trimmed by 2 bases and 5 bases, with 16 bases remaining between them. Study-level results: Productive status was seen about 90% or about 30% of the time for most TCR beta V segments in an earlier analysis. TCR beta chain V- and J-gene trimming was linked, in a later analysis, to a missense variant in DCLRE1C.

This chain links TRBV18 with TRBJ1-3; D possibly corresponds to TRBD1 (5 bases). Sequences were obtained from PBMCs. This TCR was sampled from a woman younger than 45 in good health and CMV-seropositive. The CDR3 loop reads CASSPTTNQGRNTIYF. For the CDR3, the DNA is TGTGCCAGCTCACCAACCACCAACCAGGGCAGAAACACCATATATTTT.